This T cell receptor (beta chain) was identified during a study of OX40 agonist ivuxolimab in advanced cancers. Germline V gene sequence: CDR1 SGHTA, CDR2 FQGTGA. V gave up 1 base and J gave up 3 bases, with 18 bases separating them. The CDR3 is 17 residues long. Here immunoSEQ multiplex PCR was the method, and the copy in TCRdb shows in-frame clones only, minus some. In the table there are tens of thousands of clones, about nine tenths of which are singletons. Autoimmune disease history or systemic immunosuppression excluded patients. The receptor was isolated from an adult with an advanced solid tumor such as melanoma, head and neck, liver or kidney cancer. This material consisted of CD4+ or CD8+ T cells sorted from blood, taken in a trial of the OX40 agonist ivuxolimab. The V gene is TRBV7-3, the J gene TRBJ1-2; no reliable D call. The CDR3, as DNA: TGTGCCAGCAGCTTAATTAGGCGGGCAGTTTCTCACTATGGCTACACCTTC. It specifies CASSLIRRAVSHYGYTF.